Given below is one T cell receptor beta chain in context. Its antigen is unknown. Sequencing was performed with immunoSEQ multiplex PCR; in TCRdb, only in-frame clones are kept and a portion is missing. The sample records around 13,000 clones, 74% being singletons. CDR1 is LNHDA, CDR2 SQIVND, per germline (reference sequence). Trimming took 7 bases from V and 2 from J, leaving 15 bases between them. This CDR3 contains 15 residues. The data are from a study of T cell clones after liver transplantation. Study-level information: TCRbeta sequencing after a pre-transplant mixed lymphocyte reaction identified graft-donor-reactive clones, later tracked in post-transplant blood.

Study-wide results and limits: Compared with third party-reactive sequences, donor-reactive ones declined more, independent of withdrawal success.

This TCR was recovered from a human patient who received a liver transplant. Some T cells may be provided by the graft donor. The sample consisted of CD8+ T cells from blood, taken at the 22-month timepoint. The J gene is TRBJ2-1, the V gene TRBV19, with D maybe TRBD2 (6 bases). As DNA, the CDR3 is TGTGCCAGTATGCTCTCCGGGACTGCCTACAATGAGCAGTTCTTC. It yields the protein CASMLSGTAYNEQFF.